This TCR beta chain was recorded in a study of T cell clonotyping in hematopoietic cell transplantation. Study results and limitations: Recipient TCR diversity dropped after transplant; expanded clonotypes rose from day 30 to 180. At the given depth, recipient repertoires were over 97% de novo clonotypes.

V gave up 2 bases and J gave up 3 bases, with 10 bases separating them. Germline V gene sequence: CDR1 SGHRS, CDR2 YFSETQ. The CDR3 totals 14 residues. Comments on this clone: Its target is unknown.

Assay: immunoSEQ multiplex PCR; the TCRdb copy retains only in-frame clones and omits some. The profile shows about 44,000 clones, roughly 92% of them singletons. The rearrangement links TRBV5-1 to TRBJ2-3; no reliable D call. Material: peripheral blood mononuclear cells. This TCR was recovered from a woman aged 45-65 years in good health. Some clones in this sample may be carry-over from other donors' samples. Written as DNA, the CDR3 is TGCGCCAGCAGCTTCTCTCAGGCAACAGATACGCAGTATTTT. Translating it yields CASSFSQATDTQYF.